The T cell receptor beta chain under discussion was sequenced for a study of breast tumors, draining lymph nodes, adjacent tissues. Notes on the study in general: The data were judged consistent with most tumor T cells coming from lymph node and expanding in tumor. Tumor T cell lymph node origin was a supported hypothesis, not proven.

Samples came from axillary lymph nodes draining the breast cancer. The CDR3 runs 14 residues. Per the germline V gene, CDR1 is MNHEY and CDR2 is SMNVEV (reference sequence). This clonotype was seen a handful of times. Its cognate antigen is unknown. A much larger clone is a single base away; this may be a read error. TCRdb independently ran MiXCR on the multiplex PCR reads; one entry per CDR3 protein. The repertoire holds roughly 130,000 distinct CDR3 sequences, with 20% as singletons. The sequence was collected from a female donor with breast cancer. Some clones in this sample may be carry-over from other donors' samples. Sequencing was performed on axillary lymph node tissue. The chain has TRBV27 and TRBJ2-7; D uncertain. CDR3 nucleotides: TGTGCCGGCAGTTACCGAGAGACATCCTACGAGCAGTACTTC. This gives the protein CAGSYRETSYEQYF.